These 7 T cell receptor beta chains came from one sample sequenced in a study of beta chain features in type 1 diabetes. Their cognate antigens are unknown. Sequenced material consisted of expressed TCRB transcripts (all of the isolated RNA was reverse transcribed). TCRdb keeps only in-frame clones here, not all; method: immunoSEQ multiplex PCR. The table records roughly 180,000 clones, approximately 7.8% of them present only once. Study findings and constraints: Type 1 diabetes patients had TCRB CDR3s that were shorter (moderately but significantly so) in all four CD4+ subsets.

The sequencing input was central memory CD4+ T cells from blood. These receptors were collected from a woman aged 40 to 50 with type 1 diabetes.

In this sample, this clone turned up a few times. The chain recombines TRBV14 with TRBJ2-1; TRBD2 aligns across 7 bases. Germline assignment: CDR1 SGHDN and CDR2 FVKESK. The trim removed 0 bases at V and 0 bases at J, leaving 8 bases unmatched. The CDR3 is made up of 18 amino acids. The CDR3, as DNA: TGTGCCAGCAGCCAAGATCCTAGACTAGCTTACTCCTACAATGAGCAGTTCTTC. Its protein product is CASSQDPRLAYSYNEQFF.

This clone has just a few counts. This chain joins TRBV9 and TRBJ2-1, with TRBD1 identical over 8 bases. The CDR3 is 16 amino acids. J was trimmed by 4 bases and V by 4 bases; bases with no gene match: 10. CDR1 SGDLS and CDR2 YYNGEE come from the germline V gene. In DNA, the CDR3 is TGTGCCAGCAGCCCCTCCGGGACAGGCGTTTACAATGAGCAGTTCTTC. Its protein is CASSPSGTGVYNEQFF.

This clone was seen only a few times. The chain uses TRBV5-4 and TRBJ2-7; D remains unclear. Trimming took off 3 bases at V and 2 bases at J, with 9 bases between the two ends. CDR1 and CDR2 from the germline V gene are SGHNT and YYREEE (reference sequence). This CDR3 spans 13 amino acids. The CDR3 DNA reads TGTGCCAGCAGCTCCACTATAACCTACGAGCAGTACTTC. It yields the protein CASSSTITYEQYF.

This clone was observed a handful of times. The chain recombines TRBV15 with TRBJ2-7, with D perhaps matching TRBD2 (5 bases). V lost 2 bases, J lost 2 bases, and 7 bases lay in between. The CDR3 sequence is 13 residues long. The germline V gene has CDR1 LNHNV and CDR2 YYDKDF (reference sequence). The chain's CDR3 is CATSRSRAYEQYF. CDR3 DNA sequence: TGTGCCACCAGCAGATCGAGGGCCTACGAGCAGTACTTC.

This chain uses TRBV25-1 with TRBJ1-4; tentative D call: TRBD1 (6 bases). The CDR3 totals 14 residues. From germline, CDR1 is MGHDK and CDR2 SYGVNS. Trimming cost V 5 bases and J 8 bases, with 15 bases left between them. The CDR3 coding sequence is TGTGCCAGCAGTATACAGGGTGTGATAGAAAAACTGTTTTTT. Its translation is CASSIQGVIEKLFF.

Only a few counts were recorded for this clone. The chain recombines TRBV7-6 with TRBJ2-5, with TRBD2 as a possible D gene (5 bases). The length of the CDR3 is 14 residues. The germline V gene has CDR1 SGHVS and CDR2 FNYEAQ. The V and J ends lost 5 bases and 5 bases respectively, with 15 bases between them. This chain's CDR3 is CASSIRAGSETQYF. Here the CDR3 DNA reads TGTGCCAGCAGCATTCGGGCGGGTTCGGAGACCCAGTACTTC.

The rearrangement uses TRBV9 and TRBJ1-6, with D unclear. The CDR3 has 16 amino acids. Looked up from germline, CDR1 is SGDLS and CDR2 is YYNGEE. V shed 0 bases and J shed 1 base, with 8 bases lying between them. Here the CDR3 DNA reads TGTGCCAGCAGCGTAGGGCTGCCATCCTATAATTCACCCCTCCACTTT. Protein sequence: CASSVGLPSYNSPLHF.